The 9 T cell receptor beta chains listed next were all sequenced from one sample in a study of CD8+ T cells in alopecia areata. Described treatment: oral pan-JAK inhibitor, 5-10 mg twice daily. In each case, RNA was isolated and then reverse transcribed into cDNA as the sequencing template. Clones were sequenced by immunoSEQ multiplex PCR, and TCRdb holds only the in-frame ones, with some missing. In the table there are around 100,000 clones, around 50% of which are singletons. The sequences come from CD8+ T cells sorted from blood, collected at week 24, from a patient treated with tofacitinib. Receptor source: a human donor with alopecia areata.

Only one count was recorded for this clone. This sequence joins TRBV6-1 and TRBJ2-1, with D hard to call. V lost 3 bases to trimming and J lost 1 base, with 10 bases between them. There are 15 residues in the CDR3. Per the germline V gene, CDR1 is MNHNS and CDR2 is SASEGT. DNA for the CDR3: TGTGCCAGCAGTGACCTTCTGGGTTCCTACAATGAGCAGTTCTTC. Translating it yields CASSDLLGSYNEQFF.

Notes on this clone: The junction departs from the called germline gene at one end, perhaps through a read error. This chain links TRBV7-7 with TRBJ2-2; D not certain. Germline V gene lookup returns CDR1 SSHAT and CDR2 FNYEAQ (reference sequence). CDR3 size: 14 residues. The CDR3 here is CASSLVANTGELFF. In nucleotides, the CDR3 is TGTGCTAGCAGCTTGGTAGCGAACACCGGGGAGCTGTTTTTT. The full variable domain, completed using reference TRBV7-7 and TRBJ2-2, is GAGVSQSPRYKVTKRGQDVTLRCDPISSHATLYWYQQALGQGPEFLTYFNYEAQPDKSGLPSDRFSAERPEGSISTLTIQRTEQRDSAMYRCASSLVANTGELFFGEGSRLTVL.

The genes are TRBV27 and TRBJ1-1, with D perhaps matching TRBD1 (6 bases). Germline CDR1 is MNHEY and CDR2 is SMNVEV (reference sequence). The CDR3 has 13 amino acids. V was trimmed by 5 bases and J by 5 bases, leaving 12 bases between them. The DNA for the CDR3 is TGTGCCAGCAGTCCAGTACAGGGTACTGAAGCTTTCTTT. It encodes CASSPVQGTEAFF.

This chain links TRBV5-5 with TRBJ2-5; perhaps TRBD1 as D (7 bases). This CDR3 region has 14 residues. Per germline, CDR1 SGHKS and CDR2 YYEKEE (reference sequence). The V gene lost 3 bases and the J gene lost 3 bases, with 12 bases spanning the gap. The CDR3 DNA reads as TGTGCCAGCAGCTGGGGGGACAGAAAAGAGACCCAGTACTTC. The encoded protein is CASSWGDRKETQYF.

J is TRBJ2-7 and V is TRBV5-1; no definite D call. CDR1 and CDR2 (germline): SGHRS, YFSETQ. The CDR3 is made up of 14 amino acids. V lost 2 bases, J lost 0 bases, and 9 bases lay in between. CDR3 protein: CASSFRSRSYEQYF. In DNA form, the CDR3 reads TGCGCCAGCAGCTTTCGGAGCCGCTCCTACGAGCAGTACTTC.

The V call is TRBV6-5, the J call TRBJ2-1; tentative D call: TRBD2 (5 bases). V lost 2 bases and J 0 bases, leaving 11 bases between the germline ends. Looked up from germline, CDR1 is MNHEY and CDR2 is SVGAGI. The CDR3 consists of 16 residues. CDR3 amino acids: CASSYALAGSYNEQFF. The CDR3 DNA reads as TGTGCCAGCAGTTACGCGCTGGCGGGCTCCTACAATGAGCAGTTCTTC.

This clone appeared once. The V gene is TRBV27, the J gene TRBJ1-2; the D gene is possibly TRBD1 (6 bases). The CDR3 totals 11 residues. Germline V gene data show CDR1 as MNHEY and CDR2 as SMNVEV (reference sequence). V lost 6 bases and J lost 7, with 9 bases in between. This chain's CDR3 is CASSAGVGYTF. Written as DNA, the CDR3 is TGTGCCAGCAGCGCAGGGGTTGGCTACACCTTC.

The CDR3 spells CSVEVIDRGTSEQFF. As DNA, the CDR3 is TGCAGCGTTGAAGTTATAGACAGGGGTACAAGTGAGCAGTTCTTC. The chain is built from TRBV29-1 and TRBJ2-1, with 8 bases fitting TRBD1. CDR1 and CDR2 from the germline V gene are SQVTM and ANQGSEA. J lost 9 bases, V lost 1 base, and 11 bases had no gene match. CDR3 length: 15 residues.

The chain employs TRBV2 and TRBJ1-1; no reliable D call. The CDR3 is 16 residues long. Germline CDR1 is SNHLY and CDR2 is FYNNEI. Trimming took 7 bases from V and 1 from J, leaving 19 bases between them. The CDR3 here is CASNPRGFFENTEAFF. CDR3 coding DNA: TGTGCCAGCAATCCGAGAGGGTTTTTTGAGAACACTGAAGCTTTCTTT.